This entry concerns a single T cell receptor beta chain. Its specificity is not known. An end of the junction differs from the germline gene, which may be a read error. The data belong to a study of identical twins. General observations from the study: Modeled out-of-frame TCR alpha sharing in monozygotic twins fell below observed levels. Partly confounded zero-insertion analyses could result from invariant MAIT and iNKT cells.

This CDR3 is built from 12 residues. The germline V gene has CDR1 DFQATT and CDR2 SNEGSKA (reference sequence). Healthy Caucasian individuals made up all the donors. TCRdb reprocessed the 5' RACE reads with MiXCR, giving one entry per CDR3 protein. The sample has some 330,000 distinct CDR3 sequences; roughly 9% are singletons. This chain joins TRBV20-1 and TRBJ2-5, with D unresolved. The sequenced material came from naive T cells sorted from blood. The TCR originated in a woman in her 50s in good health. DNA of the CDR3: TGCAGTGCTAGAATGGGGTCAGAGACCCAGTGCTTC. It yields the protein CSARMGSETQCF.